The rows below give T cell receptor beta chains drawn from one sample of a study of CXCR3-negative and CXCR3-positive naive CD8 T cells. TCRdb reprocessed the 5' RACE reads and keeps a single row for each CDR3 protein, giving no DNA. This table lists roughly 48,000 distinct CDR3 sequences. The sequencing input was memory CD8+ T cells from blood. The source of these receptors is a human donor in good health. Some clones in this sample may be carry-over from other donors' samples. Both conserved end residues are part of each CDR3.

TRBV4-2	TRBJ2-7	CASSQERAGRITYEQYF
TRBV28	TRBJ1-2	CASSFWGANYGYTF
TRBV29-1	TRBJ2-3	CSVEDREDPTDTQYF
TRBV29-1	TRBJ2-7	CSVDGTTSSEQYF
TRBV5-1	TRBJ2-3	CASSLWGSSTDTQYF
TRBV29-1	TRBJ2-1	CSVAGGNDEQFF
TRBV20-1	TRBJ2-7	CSARDDGGGLYEQYF
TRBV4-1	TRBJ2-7	CASSSATGTGYEQYF
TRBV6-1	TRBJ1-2	CASSEGGFYGYTF
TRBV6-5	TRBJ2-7	CASSYPGQGAYEQYF
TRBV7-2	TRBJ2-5	CASSLWGAPETQYF
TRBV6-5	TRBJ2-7	CASRPPDGTGDYEQYF
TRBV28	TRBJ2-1	CASRHSGTGISNEQFF
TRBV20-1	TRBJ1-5	CSARDKRRTQPQHF
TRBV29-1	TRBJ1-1	CSASLGNTEAFF
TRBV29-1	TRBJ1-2	CSVGTSGDSYGYTF
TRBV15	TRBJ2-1	CATSRDLGLAGGYNEQFF
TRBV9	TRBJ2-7	CASSVGVRPDYEQYF
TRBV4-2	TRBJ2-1	CASSQEEGRAAYNEQFF
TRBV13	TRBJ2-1	CASSFEGQGINEQFF
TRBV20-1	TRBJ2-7	CSARATGTSFYEQYF
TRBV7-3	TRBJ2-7	CASSLSGPPYEQYF
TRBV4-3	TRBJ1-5	CASSQDFPGSNQPQHF
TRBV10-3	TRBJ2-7	CAISERTGSGAGGQPTYEQYF
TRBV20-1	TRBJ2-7	CSARFSGSSSYEQYF
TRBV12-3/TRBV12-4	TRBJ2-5	CASSLAGAQETQYF
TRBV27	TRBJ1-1	CASSLTGLSAEAFF
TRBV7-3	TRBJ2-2	CASSFDNTGELFF
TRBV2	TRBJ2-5	CASNNGQTETQYF
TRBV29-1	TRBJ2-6	CSVVVGPGQGESGANVLTF
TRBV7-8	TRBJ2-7	CASSLTRGGSSYEQYF
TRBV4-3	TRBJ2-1	CASSQARISYNEQFF
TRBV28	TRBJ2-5	CASSWAGETQYF
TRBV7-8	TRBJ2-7	CASSSLAGDGYEQYF
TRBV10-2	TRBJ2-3	CASSESGLADSTDTQYF
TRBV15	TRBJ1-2	CATSSGQILNYGYTF
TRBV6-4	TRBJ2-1	CASSDSSGSYNEQFF
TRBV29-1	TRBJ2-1	CSVAFGGDEQFF
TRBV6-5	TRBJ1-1	CASSPWVNTEAFF
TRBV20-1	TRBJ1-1	CSARDEDRGDTEAFF
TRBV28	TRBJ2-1	CASSSFEGNLHYNEQFF
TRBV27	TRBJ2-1	CASSLPGLAGIYNEQFF
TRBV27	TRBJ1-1	CASSLTGNGYTEAFF
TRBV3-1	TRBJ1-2	CASRQTGGVDYGYTF
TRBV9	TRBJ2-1	CASSAGTISSYNEQFF
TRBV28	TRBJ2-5	CASSPWDSQETQYF
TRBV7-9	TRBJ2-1	CASSLAADNEQFF
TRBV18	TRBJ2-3	CASSPPWTNTDTQYF
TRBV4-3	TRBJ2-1	CASSQDRSTEQFF
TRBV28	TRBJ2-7	CASSIGRGPYEQYF
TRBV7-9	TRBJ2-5	CASSLMPQETQYF
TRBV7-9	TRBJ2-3	CASSAVTGFSTDTQYF
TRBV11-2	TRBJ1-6	CASSPFPRRTGNNSPLHF
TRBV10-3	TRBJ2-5	CAISEYRRTGGEETQYF
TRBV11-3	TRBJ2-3	CASSLLTSGSDTQYF
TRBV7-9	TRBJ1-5	CASSPLQGDQPQHF
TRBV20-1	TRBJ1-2	CSARDGRERNYGYTF
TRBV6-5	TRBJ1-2	CASSTAWGSPSYGYTF
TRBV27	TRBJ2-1	CASSPRGSGNEQFF